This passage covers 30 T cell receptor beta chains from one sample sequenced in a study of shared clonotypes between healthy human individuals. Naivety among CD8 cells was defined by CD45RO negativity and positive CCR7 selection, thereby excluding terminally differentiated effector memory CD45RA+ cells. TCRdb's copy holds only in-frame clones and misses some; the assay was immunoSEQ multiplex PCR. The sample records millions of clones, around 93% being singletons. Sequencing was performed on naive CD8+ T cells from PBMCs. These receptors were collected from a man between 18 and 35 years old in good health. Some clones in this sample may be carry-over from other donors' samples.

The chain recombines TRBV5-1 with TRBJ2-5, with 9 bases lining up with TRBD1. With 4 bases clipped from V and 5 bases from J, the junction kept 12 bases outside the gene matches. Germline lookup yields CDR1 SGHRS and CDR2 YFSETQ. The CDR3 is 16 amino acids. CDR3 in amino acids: CASSGQGQGGFETQYF. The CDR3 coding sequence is TGCGCCAGCAGCGGCCAGGGACAGGGCGGATTCGAGACCCAGTACTTC. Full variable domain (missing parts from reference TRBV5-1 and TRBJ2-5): KAGVTQTPRYLIKTRGQQVTLSCSPISGHRSVSWYQQTPGQGLQFLFEYFSETQRNKGNFPGRFSGRQFSNSRSEMNVSTLELGDSALYLCASSGQGQGGFETQYFGPGTRLLVL.

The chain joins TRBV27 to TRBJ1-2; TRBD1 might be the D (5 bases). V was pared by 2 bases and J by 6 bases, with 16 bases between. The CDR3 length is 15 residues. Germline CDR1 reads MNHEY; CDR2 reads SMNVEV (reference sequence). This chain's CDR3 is CASSLLLGGGDGYTF. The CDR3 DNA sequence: TGTGCCAGCAGTTTACTCCTCGGGGGGGGAGATGGCTACACCTTC.

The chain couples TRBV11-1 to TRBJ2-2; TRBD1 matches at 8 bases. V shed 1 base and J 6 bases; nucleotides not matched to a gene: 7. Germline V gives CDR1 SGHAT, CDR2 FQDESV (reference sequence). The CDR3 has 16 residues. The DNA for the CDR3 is TGTGCCAGCAGCTTAGGACAGGGGTTCTTGGCCGGGGAGCTGTTTTTT. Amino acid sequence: CASSLGQGFLAGELFF.

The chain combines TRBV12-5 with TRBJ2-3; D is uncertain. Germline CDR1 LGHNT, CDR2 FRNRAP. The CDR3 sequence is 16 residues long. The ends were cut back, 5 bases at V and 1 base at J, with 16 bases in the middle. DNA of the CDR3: TGTGCTAGTGGTCGCTATGGAGACATACGCACAGATACGCAGTATTTT. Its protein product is CASGRYGDIRTDTQYF.

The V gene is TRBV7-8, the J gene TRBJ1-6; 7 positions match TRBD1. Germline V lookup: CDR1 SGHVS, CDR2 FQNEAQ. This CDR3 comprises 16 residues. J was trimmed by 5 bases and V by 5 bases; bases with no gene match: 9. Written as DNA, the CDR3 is TGTGCCAGCAGCCCGAAGGGAGGGACAGATAATTCACCCCTCCACTTT. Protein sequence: CASSPKGGTDNSPLHF.

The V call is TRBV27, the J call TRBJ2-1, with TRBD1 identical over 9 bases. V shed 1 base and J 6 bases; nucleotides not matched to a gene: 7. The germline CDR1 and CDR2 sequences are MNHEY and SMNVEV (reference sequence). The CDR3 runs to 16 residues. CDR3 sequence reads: CASSLWGDRVPNEQFF. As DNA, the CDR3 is TGTGCCAGCAGTTTATGGGGGGACAGGGTTCCCAATGAGCAGTTCTTC.

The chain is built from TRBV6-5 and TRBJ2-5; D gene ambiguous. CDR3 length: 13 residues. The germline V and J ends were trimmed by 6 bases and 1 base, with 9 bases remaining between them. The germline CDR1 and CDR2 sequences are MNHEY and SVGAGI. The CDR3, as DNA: TGTGCCAGCAGCGGGTTAGCCCAAGAGACCCAGTACTTC. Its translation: CASSGLAQETQYF.

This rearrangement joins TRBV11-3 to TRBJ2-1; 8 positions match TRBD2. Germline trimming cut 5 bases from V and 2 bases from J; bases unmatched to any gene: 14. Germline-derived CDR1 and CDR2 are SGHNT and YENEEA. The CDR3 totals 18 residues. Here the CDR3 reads CASSPRGGAGVTYNEQFF. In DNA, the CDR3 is TGTGCCAGCAGCCCTCGGGGGGGAGCGGGAGTAACCTACAATGAGCAGTTCTTC. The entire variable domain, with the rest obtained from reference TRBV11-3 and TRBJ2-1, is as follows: EAGVVQSPRYKIIEKKQPVAFWCNPISGHNTLYWYLQNLGQGPELLIRYENEEAVDDSQLPKDRFSAERLKGVDSTLKIQPAELGDSAVYLCASSPRGGAGVTYNEQFFGPGTRLTVL.

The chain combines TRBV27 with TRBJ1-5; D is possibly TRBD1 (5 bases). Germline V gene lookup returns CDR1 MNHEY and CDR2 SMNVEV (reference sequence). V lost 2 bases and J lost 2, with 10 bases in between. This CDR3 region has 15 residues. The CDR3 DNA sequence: TGTGCCAGCAGTTTAACGGAACAGGGCAATCAGCCCCAGCATTTT. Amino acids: CASSLTEQGNQPQHF.

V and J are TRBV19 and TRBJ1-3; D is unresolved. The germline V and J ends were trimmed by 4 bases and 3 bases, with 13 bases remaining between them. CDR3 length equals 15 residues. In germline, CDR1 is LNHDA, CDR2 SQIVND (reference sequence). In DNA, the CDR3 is TGTGCCAGTAGTACCTCCCGGAAGGTTGGAAACACCATATATTTT. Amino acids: CASSTSRKVGNTIYF.

The CDR3 reads CASSPRTRADTQYF. The CDR3 DNA sequence: TGTGCCAGCAGTCCACGGACTAGGGCAGATACGCAGTATTTT. The chain combines TRBV6-1 with TRBJ2-3, with 7 bases aligning to TRBD2. With 5 bases clipped from V and 4 bases from J, the junction kept 6 bases outside the gene matches. Germline CDR1 reads MNHNS; CDR2 reads SASEGT. This CDR3 has 14 amino acids.

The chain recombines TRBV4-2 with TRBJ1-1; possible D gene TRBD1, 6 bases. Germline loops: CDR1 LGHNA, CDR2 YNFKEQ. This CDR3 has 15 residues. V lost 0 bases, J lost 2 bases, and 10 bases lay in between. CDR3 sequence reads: CASSQDGDINTEAFF. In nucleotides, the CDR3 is TGTGCCAGCAGCCAAGATGGGGACATTAACACTGAAGCTTTCTTT.

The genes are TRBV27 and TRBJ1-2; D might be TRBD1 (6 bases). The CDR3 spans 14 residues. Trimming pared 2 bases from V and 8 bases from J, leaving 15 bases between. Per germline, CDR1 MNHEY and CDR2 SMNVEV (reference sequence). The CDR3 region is CASSLAGGAEGYTF. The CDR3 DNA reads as TGTGCCAGCAGTTTAGCTGGGGGCGCAGAAGGCTACACCTTC.

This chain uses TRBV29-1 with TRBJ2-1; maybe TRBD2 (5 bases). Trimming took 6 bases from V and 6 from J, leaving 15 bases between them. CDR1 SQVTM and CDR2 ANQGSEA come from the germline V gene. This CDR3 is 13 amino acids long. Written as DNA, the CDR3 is TGCAGCGTCCTAACTAGTCGGGGCAATGAGCAGTTCTTC. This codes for CSVLTSRGNEQFF.

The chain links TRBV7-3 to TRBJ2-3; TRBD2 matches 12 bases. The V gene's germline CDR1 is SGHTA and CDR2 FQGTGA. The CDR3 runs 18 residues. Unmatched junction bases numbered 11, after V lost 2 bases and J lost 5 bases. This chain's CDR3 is CASSLDPLAGGPGDTQYF. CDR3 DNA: TGTGCCAGCAGCTTAGATCCGCTAGCGGGAGGGCCGGGAGATACGCAGTATTTT.

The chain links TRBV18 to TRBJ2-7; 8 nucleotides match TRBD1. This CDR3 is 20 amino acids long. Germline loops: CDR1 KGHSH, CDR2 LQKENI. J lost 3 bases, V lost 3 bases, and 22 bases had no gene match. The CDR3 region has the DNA TGTGCCAGCTCACCTGGGTCGAGCCCGTTCTCAGGGGGCGCCATCTACGAGCAGTACTTC. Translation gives CASSPGSSPFSGGAIYEQYF.

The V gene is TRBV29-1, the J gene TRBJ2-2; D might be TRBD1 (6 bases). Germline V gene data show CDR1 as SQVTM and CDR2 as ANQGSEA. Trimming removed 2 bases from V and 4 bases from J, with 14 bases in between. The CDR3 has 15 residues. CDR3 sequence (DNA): TGCAGCGTTGAACTCGGCAGGGGTCCCACCGGGGAGCTGTTTTTT. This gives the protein CSVELGRGPTGELFF.

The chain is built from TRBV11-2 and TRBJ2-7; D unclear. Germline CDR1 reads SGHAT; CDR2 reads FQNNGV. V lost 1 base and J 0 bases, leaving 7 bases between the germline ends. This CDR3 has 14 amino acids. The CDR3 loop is CASSLALDSYEQYF. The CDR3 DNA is TGTGCCAGCAGCTTAGCGCTAGACTCCTACGAGCAGTACTTC.

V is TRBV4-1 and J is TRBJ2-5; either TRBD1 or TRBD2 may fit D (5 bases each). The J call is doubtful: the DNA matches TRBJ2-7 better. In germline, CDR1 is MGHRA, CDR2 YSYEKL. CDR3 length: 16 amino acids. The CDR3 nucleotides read TGCGCCAGCAGCCAGGTCCCGCCGGGACCGACGGACGAGCAGTACTTC. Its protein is CASSQVPPGPTDEQYF.

CDR3 nucleotide sequence: TGTGCCAGCAGTTTATCTGTTAGTGAGCGGGAGGGATTTCGGAACACCGGGGAGCTGTTTTTT. Its protein product is CASSLSVSEREGFRNTGELFF. The V and J genes are TRBV28 and TRBJ2-2, with 10 bases matching TRBD2. With 1 base clipped from V and 1 base from J, the junction kept 15 bases outside the gene matches. Germline CDR1 and CDR2: MDHEN and SYDVKM. The length of the CDR3 is 21 residues.

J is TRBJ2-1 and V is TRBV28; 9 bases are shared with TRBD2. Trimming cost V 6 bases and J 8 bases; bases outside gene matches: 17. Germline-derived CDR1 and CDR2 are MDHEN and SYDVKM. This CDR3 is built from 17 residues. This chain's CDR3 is CASSPRSSREGPDEQFF. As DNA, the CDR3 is TGTGCCAGCAGCCCCCGGTCGTCGCGGGAGGGCCCAGATGAGCAGTTCTTC.

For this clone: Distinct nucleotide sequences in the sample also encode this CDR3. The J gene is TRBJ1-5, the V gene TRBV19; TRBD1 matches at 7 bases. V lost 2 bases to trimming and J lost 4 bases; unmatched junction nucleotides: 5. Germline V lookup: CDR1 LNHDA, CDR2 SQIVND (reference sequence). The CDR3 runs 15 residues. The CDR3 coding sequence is TGTGCCAGTAGTATAATACGGGACAGAAATCAGCCCCAGCATTTT. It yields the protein CASSIIRDRNQPQHF.

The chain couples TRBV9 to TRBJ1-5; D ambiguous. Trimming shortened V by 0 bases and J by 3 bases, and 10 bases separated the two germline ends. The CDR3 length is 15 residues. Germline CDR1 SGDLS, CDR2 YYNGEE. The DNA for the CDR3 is TGTGCCAGCAGCGTAGGAGGTAGTGCCAATCAGCCCCAGCATTTT. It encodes CASSVGGSANQPQHF.

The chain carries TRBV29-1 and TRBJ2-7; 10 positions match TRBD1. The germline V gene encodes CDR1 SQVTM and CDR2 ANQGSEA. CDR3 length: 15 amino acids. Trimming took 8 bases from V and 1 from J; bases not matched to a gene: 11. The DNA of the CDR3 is TGCAGCACTCTAGGGGGGGACAGGGGATCCTACGAGCAGTACTTC. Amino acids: CSTLGGDRGSYEQYF.

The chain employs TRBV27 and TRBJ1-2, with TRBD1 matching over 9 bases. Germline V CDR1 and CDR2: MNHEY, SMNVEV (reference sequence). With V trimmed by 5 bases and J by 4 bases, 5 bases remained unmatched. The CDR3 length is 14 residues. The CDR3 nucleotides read TGTGCCAGCAGTCAAGGGACAGGGACCTATGGCTACACCTTC. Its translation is CASSQGTGTYGYTF.

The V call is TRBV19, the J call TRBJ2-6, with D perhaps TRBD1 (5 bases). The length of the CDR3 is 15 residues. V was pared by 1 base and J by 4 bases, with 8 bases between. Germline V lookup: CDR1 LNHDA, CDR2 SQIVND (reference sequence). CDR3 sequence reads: CASSIAGLGANVLTF. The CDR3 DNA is TGTGCCAGTAGTATAGCAGGGCTCGGGGCCAACGTCCTGACTTTC. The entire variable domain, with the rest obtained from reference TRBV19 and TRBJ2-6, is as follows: DGGITQSPKYLFRKEGQNVTLSCEQNLNHDAMYWYRQDPGQGLRLIYYSQIVNDFQKGDIAEGYSVSREKKESFPLTVTSAQKNPTAFYLCASSIAGLGANVLTFGAGSRLTVL.

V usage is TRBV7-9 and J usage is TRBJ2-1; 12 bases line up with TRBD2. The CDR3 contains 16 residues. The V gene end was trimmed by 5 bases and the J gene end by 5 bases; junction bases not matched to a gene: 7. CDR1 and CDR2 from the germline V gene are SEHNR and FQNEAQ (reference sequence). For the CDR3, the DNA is TGTGCCAGCAGCCCAAGACTAGCGGGAGACCACAATGAGCAGTTCTTC. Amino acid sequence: CASSPRLAGDHNEQFF.

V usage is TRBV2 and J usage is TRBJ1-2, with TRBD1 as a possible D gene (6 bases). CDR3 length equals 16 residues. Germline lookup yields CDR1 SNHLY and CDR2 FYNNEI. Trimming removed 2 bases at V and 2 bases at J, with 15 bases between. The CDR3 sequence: CASSETGQYENYGYTF. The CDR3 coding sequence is TGTGCCAGCAGTGAAACCGGACAGTACGAAAACTATGGCTACACCTTC.

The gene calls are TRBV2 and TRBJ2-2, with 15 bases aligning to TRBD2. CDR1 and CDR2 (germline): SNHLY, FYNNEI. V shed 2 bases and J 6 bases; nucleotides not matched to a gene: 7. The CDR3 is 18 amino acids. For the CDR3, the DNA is TGTGCCAGCAGTGAATATGGGACTAGCGGGGGGCGAGCCGGGGAGCTGTTTTTT. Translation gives CASSEYGTSGGRAGELFF.

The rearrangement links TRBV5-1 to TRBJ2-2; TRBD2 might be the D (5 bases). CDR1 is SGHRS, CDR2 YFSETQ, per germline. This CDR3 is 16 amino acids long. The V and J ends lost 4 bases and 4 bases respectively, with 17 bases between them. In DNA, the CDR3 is TGCGCCAGCAGCCCCGAGTGGGAGTGGGTCACCGGGGAGCTGTTTTTT. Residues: CASSPEWEWVTGELFF.